This T cell receptor beta chain is from a study of read filtering for tumor transcriptome and immune sequencing. Study observations and caveats: Even smaller IR-seq throughput identified most shared clonotypes.

Molecular barcoded adaptors covering alpha/delta and beta/gamma chains were used on around 370 ng RNA. TCRdb used MiXCR to reprocess the reads, holding one entry per CDR3 protein. Among more than 55,000 distinct CDR3 sequences, 15% to 20% were seen once, and the ten largest hold roughly 10%. V was trimmed by 3 bases and J by 8 bases, leaving 20 bases between them. CDR3 length: 15 amino acids. Germline V gene data show CDR1 as SQVTM and CDR2 as ANQGSEA. Relative to its sample, this clonotype is medium-sized. The antigen is undetermined. The sequencing input was a population of CD138-negative cells sorted from bone marrow. The chain couples TRBV29-1 to TRBJ2-1, with TRBD2 as a possible D gene (6 bases). This receptor was obtained from a donor at least 40 years old with multiple myeloma. In DNA form, the CDR3 reads TGCAGCGTTGACTTGTCGGGGACTGGCATCGATGAGCAGTTCTTC. Its translation: CSVDLSGTGIDEQFF.